These T cell receptor beta chains were read from a single sample in a study of cytomegalovirus exposure and HLA in healthy donors. Generated by immunoSEQ multiplex PCR, the TCRdb table keeps only in-frame clones and is missing some. This sample has some 150,000 clones, with over 65% found just once. Sequenced sample: PBMCs. The receptor source for this set is a woman aged 25 to 45 in good health and CMV-seronegative. Each CDR3 is given with its conserved first and last residue. Each record gives: J gene, clone size, D gene, V gene, CDR3 DNA, CDR3 protein. The D gene is left open where the match is weak. The size of a clone is reported for some rows only, either as once, few or many, or as a class for expanded clones.

>TRBJ2-5|once|.|TRBV28
TGTGCCAGCAGTTTCTATTCTCCACGCCAAGAGACCCAGTACTTC
CASSFYSPRQETQYF
>TRBJ2-3|.|TRBD2|TRBV6-5
TGTGCCAGCAGTCCTAGCGGTAGCACAGATACGCAGTATTTT
CASSPSGSTDTQYF
>TRBJ2-5|.|TRBD2|TRBV4-1
TGCGCCAGCGCCCCGTTGGGCGGGGGAAAGTCAGAGACCCAGTACTTC
CASAPLGGGKSETQYF
>TRBJ2-7|.|.|TRBV2
TGTGCCAGCAGCCTCCAGCCAGGGGGGTACGAGCAGTACTTC
CASSLQPGGYEQYF
>TRBJ1-1|.|.|TRBV5-6
TGTGCCAGCAGCTTCAGGGAACTCACCACTGAAGCTTTCTTT
CASSFRELTTEAFF
>TRBJ1-2|.|TRBD1|TRBV7-9
TGTGCCAGCAGCTTAGGCGGGGACAGACAATATGGCTACACCTTC
CASSLGGDRQYGYTF
>TRBJ2-5|few|.|TRBV9
TGTGCCAGCAGCGTGGTCGCAGGGGAGACCCAGTACTTC
CASSVVAGETQYF
>TRBJ2-1|.|TRBD2|TRBV9
TGTGCCAGCAGCGACGGGACTAGGGCAGCCGAGCAGTTCTTC
CASSDGTRAAEQFF
>TRBJ2-7|.|.|TRBV19
TGTGCCAGTAGTCCCGGGACAAGCTACGAGCAGTACTTC
CASSPGTSYEQYF
>TRBJ2-2|few|.|TRBV28
TGTGCCAGCAGTTTTGCTTTCGGGACAACGAACACCGGGGAGCTGTTTTTT
CASSFAFGTTNTGELFF
>TRBJ1-3|.|.|TRBV30
TGTGCCTGGGAGCCCTGGGGAGGAGGAAACACCATATATTTT
CAWEPWGGGNTIYF
>TRBJ2-1|.|TRBD2|TRBV7-8
TGTGCCAGCAGCCGATACTGGGCGGGGGGCCGGGGGGATGAGCAGTTCTTC
CASSRYWAGGRGDEQFF
>TRBJ1-2|.|.|TRBV7-8
TGTGCCAGCAGCATCGGAGACTATGGCTACACCTTC
CASSIGDYGYTF
>TRBJ2-2|once|TRBD2|TRBV10-3
TGTGCCAGCCTAGCGGGACTGAACACCGGGGAGCTGTTTTTT
CASLAGLNTGELFF
>TRBJ2-7|.|TRBD1|TRBV18
TGTGCCAGCTCACCCCCGGGACAGGTTTACGAGCAGTACTTC
CASSPPGQVYEQYF
>TRBJ2-2|.|TRBD1|TRBV29-1
TGCAGCGTTGTTGGGACAGGGGGCAATCGGGACACCGGGGAGCTGTTTTTT
CSVVGTGGNRDTGELFF
>TRBJ1-1|few|.|TRBV7-9
TGTTCCAGCAGCCAAGCCGGAGTTGAAGCTTTCTTT
CSSSQAGVEAFF
>TRBJ1-6|few|TRBD1|TRBV6-5
TGTGCCAGCAGGGGACAGGGTCTCAATTCACCCCTCCACTTT
CASRGQGLNSPLHF
>TRBJ2-7|.|TRBD2|TRBV30
TGTGCCTGGAACCCCGGACTAGCGGGTTCCTACGAGCAGTACTTC
CAWNPGLAGSYEQYF
>TRBJ1-2|.|TRBD1|TRBV18
TGTGCCAGCTCACAAGGGACAGGGTGGGATGGCTACACCTTC
CASSQGTGWDGYTF
>TRBJ1-3|.|TRBD1|TRBV6-5
TGTGCCAGCAGGAGGGGACAGGAGGAAGGAAACACCATATATTTT
CASRRGQEEGNTIYF
>TRBJ2-5|.|.|TRBV7-4
TGTGCCAGCATCCCCCCCGGACAGCCGAAACAAGAGACCCAGTACTTC
CASIPPGQPKQETQYF
>TRBJ1-6|.|TRBD1|TRBV5-5
TGTGCCAGCAGCGCGGGACAGGGTCGGGATTCACCCCTCCACTTT
CASSAGQGRDSPLHF
>TRBJ2-5|.|.|TRBV5-1
TGCGCCAGCAGCTTAACCCGGGGGACCCAGTACTTC
CASSLTRGTQYF
>TRBJ2-1|.|TRBD2|TRBV5-7
TGTGCCAGCACGACTAGCGGGGGCTACAATGAGCAGTTCTTC
CASTTSGGYNEQFF
>TRBJ1-4|few|.|TRBV19
TGTGCCAGTAGTAGAAAAACAACAACTAATGAAAAACTGTTTTTT
CASSRKTTTNEKLFF
>TRBJ2-7|.|TRBD1|TRBV5-1
TGCGCCAGCAGCTTGGGTCAGGGGGTCTACGAGCAGTACTTC
CASSLGQGVYEQYF
>TRBJ2-5|.|TRBD2|TRBV28
TGTGCCAGCAGTTTTGCGGGAGGGGTCGAGACCCAGTACTTC
CASSFAGGVETQYF
>TRBJ1-1|.|.|TRBV1
TGCACCAGCAGCCACGTCCGCAGGGGGAACACTGAAGCTTTCTTT
CTSSHVRRGNTEAFF
>TRBJ1-4|.|.|TRBV21-1
TGTGCCAGCACACAGGGGGCTTCGGGGGAAAAACTGTTTTTT
CASTQGASGEKLFF
>TRBJ2-6|.|.|TRBV19
TGTGCCAGTAGTACCCGGACAGCCCTCTCTGGGGCCAACGTCCTGACTTTC
CASSTRTALSGANVLTF
>TRBJ2-1|.|TRBD2|TRBV7-9
TGTTCCAGCAGCTTAGTTACGGGAGGACGGAATGAGCAGTTCTTC
CSSSLVTGGRNEQFF
>TRBJ2-7|few|TRBD2|TRBV4-1
TGTGCCAGCAGCCAAGATGGGACTAGCGGGAGCTACGAGCAGTACTTC
CASSQDGTSGSYEQYF
>TRBJ2-4|.|.|TRBV6-6
TGTGCCAGCAGTAAATCAGCGGCCAAAAACATTCAGTACTTC
CASSKSAAKNIQYF
>TRBJ1-2|.|TRBD1|TRBV4-1
TGCGCCAGCAGCCAAGCCGGGACAGCTAACTATGGCTACACCTTC
CASSQAGTANYGYTF
>TRBJ2-2|.|.|TRBV5-1
TGCGCCAGCAGCTTTTATAGCGGCAACACCGGGGAGCTGTTTTTT
CASSFYSGNTGELFF
>TRBJ2-5|.|.|TRBV11-3
TGTGCCAGCAGCGCTGGTGGAGGATCCCAAGAGACCCAGTACTTC
CASSAGGGSQETQYF
>TRBJ1-3|.|TRBD1|TRBV28
TGTGCCAGCAGTTTAGGTAGGGGGCGAACCTCTGGAAACACCATATATTTT
CASSLGRGRTSGNTIYF
>TRBJ2-3|.|TRBD2|TRBV5-1
TGCGCCAGCAGCTATCGTCCGGGACTAGCGGGGGCGACCACAGATACGCAGTATTTT
CASSYRPGLAGATTDTQYF
>TRBJ2-6|few|.|TRBV5-1
TGCGCCAGCAGCGACGGGAGCAGTGGGGCCAACGTCCTGACTTTC
CASSDGSSGANVLTF
>TRBJ2-1|.|.|TRBV29-1
TGCGTGATCGTGGGAGACGGACCCGACAATGAGCAGTTCTTC
CVIVGDGPDNEQFF
>TRBJ2-3|.|.|TRBV5-1
TGCGCCAGCAGCGAGAGCACAGATACGCAGTATTTT
CASSESTDTQYF
>TRBJ1-3|.|.|TRBV11-3
TGTGCCACACAGGGACCTCGCTCAAATTTT
CATQGPRSNF